Below are 30 T cell receptor beta chains sequenced from a single sample in a study of blood T cell repertoires in COVID-19. Profiled with immunoSEQ multiplex PCR; TCRdb holds only in-frame clones, not every one. The sample consists of about 230,000 clones, 65% to 85% of them appearing once. Sequenced input: peripheral blood. The receptors were sampled from a woman aged 80 or over with acute or convalescent COVID-19.

The V call is TRBV12-3 or TRBV12-4, the J call TRBJ1-1; D is uncertain. The CDR3 covers 13 residues. Deletions cut 1 base from V and 2 bases from J, with 5 bases between. The CDR3 DNA sequence: TGTGCCAGCAGTTTAGTCCTAAACACTGAAGCTTTCTTT. This codes for CASSLVLNTEAFF.

V and J are TRBV3-1 (or the pseudogene TRBV3-2) and TRBJ2-1, with TRBD2 matching over 10 bases. CDR1 is LGHDT, CDR2 YNNKEL, per germline (reference sequence). This CDR3 comprises 15 residues. V lost 0 bases to trimming and J lost 9 bases; unmatched junction nucleotides: 5. CDR3 protein: CASSQEPSGSAEQFF. The CDR3, as DNA: TGTGCCAGCAGCCAAGAACCTAGCGGGAGCGCTGAGCAGTTCTTC.

This chain joins TRBV27 and TRBJ1-1; a possible D gene is TRBD1 (6 bases). CDR1 and CDR2 (germline): MNHEY, SMNVEV (reference sequence). V lost 3 bases and J lost 2, with 10 bases in between. The CDR3 extends over 14 amino acids. CDR3 residues: CASSFRQANTEAFF. Written as DNA, the CDR3 is TGTGCCAGCAGTTTCCGACAGGCTAACACTGAAGCTTTCTTT.

The chain uses TRBV29-1 and TRBJ2-1, with unresolved D. The CDR3 spans 16 residues. Germline V gives CDR1 SQVTM, CDR2 ANQGSEA. Between the trimmed V and J ends, which lost 0 bases and 0 bases, there was a span of 12 bases. CDR3 bases: TGCAGCGTTGAAGATCATCTTGTGAGCTCCTACAATGAGCAGTTCTTC. Its protein product is CSVEDHLVSSYNEQFF.

This chain uses TRBV28 with TRBJ2-1; 8 positions agree with TRBD1. The CDR3 spans 14 residues. Per the germline V gene, CDR1 is MDHEN and CDR2 is SYDVKM. With 6 bases clipped from V and 7 bases from J, the junction kept 8 bases outside the gene matches. The CDR3 loop reads CASSKGQGRNEQFF. CDR3 sequence (DNA): TGTGCCAGCAGCAAAGGACAGGGAAGGAATGAGCAGTTCTTC.

The rearrangement uses TRBV12-3 or TRBV12-4 and TRBJ1-6, with a weak D call TRBD1 (5 bases). The CDR3 extends over 13 amino acids. Trimming pared 6 bases from V and 7 bases from J, leaving 10 bases between. CDR3 DNA sequence: TGTGCCAGCAGCCCCCCAGGGAATTCACCCCTCCACTTT. Translated: CASSPPGNSPLHF.

The chain combines TRBV25-1 with TRBJ1-4; D is uncertain. V lost 2 bases, J lost 4 bases, and 8 bases lay in between. CDR1 MGHDK and CDR2 SYGVNS come from the germline V gene. This CDR3 has 14 amino acids. CDR3 in amino acids: CASSEHHFNEKLFF. The CDR3 DNA is TGTGCCAGCAGTGAACACCACTTTAATGAAAAACTGTTTTTT.

This clone was counted only a few times. This chain connects TRBV27 to TRBJ2-1; D is possibly TRBD2 (6 bases). CDR1 MNHEY and CDR2 SMNVEV come from the germline V gene (reference sequence). CDR3 length: 16 amino acids. V gave up 0 bases and J gave up 7 bases, with 16 bases separating them. The CDR3 coding sequence is TGTGCCAGCAGTTTATCGCTTCGCGGGCGGGGTAATGAGCAGTTCTTC. It yields the protein CASSLSLRGRGNEQFF.

The V and J genes are TRBV5-6 and TRBJ2-5; D is perhaps TRBD2 (6 bases). V was cut by 4 bases and J by 0 bases, with 13 bases left in between. This CDR3 has 15 residues. From germline, CDR1 is SGHDT and CDR2 YYEEEE. The CDR3 region has the DNA TGTGCCAGCAGCCCCTCCCGGGACTACCAAGAGACCCAGTACTTC. It is translated as CASSPSRDYQETQYF.

The chain recombines TRBV3-1 (or the pseudogene TRBV3-2) with TRBJ2-7, with D perhaps matching TRBD1 (6 bases). CDR1 is LGHDT and CDR2 is YNNKEL in the germline V gene (reference sequence). The V gene lost 6 bases and the J gene lost 4 bases, with 10 bases spanning the gap. The CDR3 consists of 12 residues. Here the CDR3 reads CASSRTEYEQYF. DNA of the CDR3: TGTGCCAGCAGTCGGACAGAGTACGAGCAGTACTTC.

This chain connects TRBV2 to TRBJ2-1; 11 nucleotides align to TRBD2. The CDR3 covers 16 residues. CDR1 and CDR2 from the germline V gene are SNHLY and FYNNEI. V lost 2 bases, J lost 2 bases, and 2 bases stayed unmatched. The CDR3 DNA sequence: TGTGCCAGCAGTGAACCTAGCGGGGGGACCTACAATGAGCAGTTCTTC. Translated: CASSEPSGGTYNEQFF.

The genes are TRBV28 and TRBJ2-7, with 11 bases fitting TRBD2. This CDR3 comprises 15 residues. The J segment lost 4 bases and the V segment lost 2 bases, leaving 4 bases of the junction unmatched. Per germline, CDR1 MDHEN and CDR2 SYDVKM. CDR3 amino acids: CASSLALAGGYEQYF. The CDR3, as DNA: TGTGCCAGCAGTTTAGCTCTAGCGGGAGGTTACGAGCAGTACTTC.

The V call is TRBV9, the J call TRBJ2-5; perhaps TRBD2 as D (6 bases). Germline CDR1 SGDLS, CDR2 YYNGEE. The CDR3 spans 19 residues. V lost 2 bases to trimming and J lost 4 bases, with 27 bases between them. Here the CDR3 DNA reads TGTGCCAGCAGCGTCTCCCCCGGGGGTAGCGGAACCCCTTCAGAGACCCAGTACTTC. The encoded protein is CASSVSPGGSGTPSETQYF. Together with reference TRBV9 and TRBJ2-5, the CDR3 gives the full variable domain: DSGVTQTPKHLITATGQRVTLRCSPRSGDLSVYWYQQSLDQGLQFLIQYYNGEERAKGNILERFSAQQFPDLHSELNLSSLELGDSALYFCASSVSPGGSGTPSETQYFGPGTRLLVL.

This clone was observed a single time. The genes are TRBV28 and TRBJ1-3; 7 bases line up with TRBD1. With V trimmed by 5 bases and J by 1 base, 5 bases remained unmatched. Germline V gives CDR1 MDHEN, CDR2 SYDVKM. The CDR3 is made up of 15 amino acids. CDR3 residues: CASSVQGNSGNTIYF. The CDR3 coding sequence is TGTGCCAGCAGTGTACAGGGGAATTCTGGAAACACCATATATTTT.

This chain connects TRBV12-3 or TRBV12-4 to TRBJ1-5; no definite D call. Trimming shortened V by 3 bases and J by 7 bases, and 7 bases separated the two germline ends. This CDR3 is built from 12 residues. In nucleotides, the CDR3 is TGTGCCAGCAGTTTTCCCAGGCAGCCCCAGCATTTT. Protein: CASSFPRQPQHF.

The V call is TRBV4-1, the J call TRBJ1-3; D possibly corresponds to TRBD1 (6 bases). Trimming cost V 4 bases and J 4 bases, with 8 bases left between them. Germline V CDR1 and CDR2: MGHRA, YSYEKL. The CDR3 sequence is 13 residues long. The chain's CDR3 is CASSRGLGNTIYF. Here the CDR3 DNA reads TGCGCCAGCAGCCGGGGGCTAGGAAACACCATATATTTT.

In its sample, this clone was seen once. The CDR3 region is CASSHQALSGNTIYF. The CDR3 bases are TGTGCCAGCAGCCACCAGGCCCTCTCTGGAAACACCATATATTTT. This chain joins TRBV3-1 (or the pseudogene TRBV3-2) and TRBJ1-3; D gene unclear. CDR1 LGHDT and CDR2 YNNKEL come from the germline V gene (reference sequence). The CDR3 is made up of 15 amino acids. V shed 3 bases and J shed 0 bases, with 9 bases lying between them.

A single count supports this clone. This chain connects TRBV4-1 to TRBJ2-5; 12 bases map to TRBD2. Germline V gene data show CDR1 as MGHRA and CDR2 as YSYEKL. The CDR3 length is 17 residues. The V segment lost 4 bases and the J segment 5 bases; nucleotides outside the gene matches: 11. CDR3 sequence reads: CASSLGELAGGTETQYF. The CDR3 DNA reads TGCGCCAGCAGCCTCGGGGAGCTAGCGGGGGGGACGGAGACCCAGTACTTC.

This clone is a singleton in its sample. The chain combines TRBV24-1 with TRBJ2-3; maybe TRBD2 (6 bases). Germline CDR1 is KGHDR and CDR2 is SFDVKD. CDR3 size: 13 residues. Trimming took off 9 bases at V and 9 bases at J, with 18 bases between the two ends. Here the CDR3 reads CATGRGERSTQYF. The DNA for the CDR3 is TGTGCCACCGGGCGGGGCGAGAGAAGCACGCAGTATTTT.

This clone has just one count. The V call is TRBV5-1, the J call TRBJ2-7; D might be TRBD1 (5 bases). Trimming took off 1 base at V and 5 bases at J, with 13 bases between the two ends. CDR1 is SGHRS and CDR2 is YFSETQ in the germline V gene. This CDR3 is 14 amino acids long. Written as DNA, the CDR3 is TGCGCCAGCAGCTTGTCCCAGGGAAAGAACGAGCAGTACTTC. Amino acids: CASSLSQGKNEQYF.

The rearrangement joins TRBV3-1 (or the pseudogene TRBV3-2) to TRBJ1-2; 10 bases map to TRBD1. Per germline, CDR1 LGHDT and CDR2 YNNKEL (reference sequence). The CDR3 is 16 amino acids. The V and J ends lost 1 base and 4 bases, in that order; junction bases with no gene match: 6. CDR3 sequence: CASSQAPGQGIYGYTF. CDR3 DNA sequence: TGTGCCAGCAGCCAAGCCCCGGGACAGGGGATCTATGGCTACACCTTC.

This chain links TRBV10-3 with TRBJ1-4; perhaps TRBD1 as D (6 bases). Trimming stripped 4 bases from V and 7 bases from J, with 16 bases between. The CDR3 contains 15 residues. CDR1 and CDR2 from the germline V gene are ENHRY and SYGVKD. The CDR3 loop is CAISAMTGTGEKLFF. CDR3 sequence (DNA): TGTGCCATCAGTGCGATGACAGGAACAGGTGAAAAACTGTTTTTT.

The V call is TRBV25-1, the J call TRBJ1-5; TRBD1 is a possible D gene (5 bases). Germline CDR1 and CDR2: MGHDK and SYGVNS. The CDR3 contains 15 residues. Trimming cost V 2 bases and J 1 base, with 9 bases left between them. CDR3 coding DNA: TGTGCCAGCAGTGAAGGGAGGGGCAGCAATCAGCCCCAGCATTTT. Amino acid sequence: CASSEGRGSNQPQHF. Variable domain in full (rest from reference TRBV25-1 and TRBJ1-5): EADIYQTPRYLVIGTGKKITLECSQTMGHDKMYWYQQDPGMELHLIHYSYGVNSTEKGDLSSESTVSRIRTEHFPLTLESARPSHTSQYLCASSEGRGSNQPQHFGDGTRLSIL.

This clone was seen a few times. The chain recombines TRBV2 with TRBJ1-5, with D possibly being TRBD1 (6 bases). The CDR3 loop spans 13 amino acids. In germline, CDR1 is SNHLY, CDR2 FYNNEI. V was trimmed by 5 bases and J by 6 bases, leaving 11 bases between them. The CDR3 loop is CASSRQGLQPQHF. CDR3 nucleotides: TGTGCCAGCAGTCGTCAGGGGCTTCAGCCCCAGCATTTT.

This clone was found a few times. The chain links TRBV28 to TRBJ1-2; perhaps TRBD1 as D (5 bases). Germline V gives CDR1 MDHEN, CDR2 SYDVKM. The V gene lost 4 bases and the J gene lost 4 bases, with 13 bases spanning the gap. There are 14 residues in the CDR3. As DNA, the CDR3 is TGTGCCAGCAGTTACGGACACCCCCGCTATGGCTACACCTTC. Its protein is CASSYGHPRYGYTF.

A word on this clone: The same CDR3 is also encoded by other DNA sequences in this sample. The chain uses TRBV5-1 and TRBJ2-5; weak D call: TRBD1 (6 bases). V was clipped by 2 bases and J by 2 bases, with 10 bases between them. The germline V gene has CDR1 SGHRS and CDR2 YFSETQ. The CDR3 sequence is 14 residues long. The CDR3 loop is CASSLQGGQETQYF. The CDR3, as DNA: TGCGCCAGCAGCTTACAGGGTGGTCAAGAGACCCAGTACTTC.

The chain combines TRBV3-1 (or the pseudogene TRBV3-2) with TRBJ1-1; tentatively, D is TRBD1 (5 bases). V lost 1 base and J lost 1, with 10 bases in between. The germline V gene encodes CDR1 LGHDT and CDR2 YNNKEL (reference sequence). The CDR3 spans 15 residues. The CDR3 nucleotides are TGTGCCAGCAGCCAAGTCCCCCAGGGGAACACTGAAGCTTTCTTT. Translation: CASSQVPQGNTEAFF.

The V call is TRBV3-1 (or the pseudogene TRBV3-2), the J call TRBJ1-2; no clear D gene. This CDR3 region has 16 residues. Germline V lookup: CDR1 LGHDT, CDR2 YNNKEL (reference sequence). V lost 2 bases and J 4 bases, leaving 17 bases between the germline ends. Here the CDR3 reads CASSQKGGLALYGYTF. CDR3 DNA: TGTGCCAGCAGCCAAAAGGGAGGGCTAGCACTCTATGGCTACACCTTC.

As for this clone: Other nucleotide sequences from this sample produce the same CDR3. The chain couples TRBV5-1 to TRBJ2-5; 7 nucleotides align to TRBD2. CDR3 length: 14 amino acids. Per germline, CDR1 SGHRS and CDR2 YFSETQ. V shed 0 bases and J 1 base; nucleotides not matched to a gene: 0. The CDR3 nucleotides read TGCGCCAGCAGCTTGGGGACTAGCCAAGAGACCCAGTACTTC. Its protein is CASSLGTSQETQYF.

The rearrangement uses TRBV29-1 and TRBJ1-2; D gene ambiguous. The CDR3 covers 15 residues. V lost 1 base, J lost 2 bases, and 14 bases lay in between. From germline, CDR1 is SQVTM and CDR2 ANQGSEA. The chain's CDR3 is CSVEGLSGGNYGYTF. Here the CDR3 DNA reads TGCAGCGTTGAAGGCCTCTCAGGAGGGAACTATGGCTACACCTTC.